The T cell receptor beta chain under discussion was sequenced for a study of blood T cell repertoires in COVID-19. Study information: Samples of COVID-19 (acute and convalescent) were obtained from the United States, Italy and Spain.

Authors' methods: The assay estimated nucleated cells by amplifying reference gene primers. Sequenced by immunoSEQ multiplex PCR; TCRdb stores in-frame clones only, minus some. V and J calls and clone size come straight from that table; D and trimming were deduced from the DNA. The sample records hundreds of thousands of clones, around 89% being singletons. The material sequenced was peripheral blood. The receptor's source is a woman under 40 with COVID-19, enrolled during active disease.

This CDR3 is CASSQDMGQGAGANVLTF. CDR3 nucleotides: TGTGCCAGCAGCCAAGATATGGGACAGGGGGCGGGGGCCAACGTCCTGACTTTC. This sequence joins TRBV3-1 (or the pseudogene TRBV3-2) and TRBJ2-6, with TRBD1 matching 12 bases. CDR3 length: 18 amino acids. Trimming at V came to 0 bases and at J to 4 bases, leaving 4 bases not matched to a gene. Germline V gene sequence: CDR1 LGHDT, CDR2 YNNKEL (reference sequence).